This T cell receptor (beta chain) was obtained from a study of blood T cell repertoires in COVID-19. Study background: Acute and convalescent COVID-19 specimens originated in the United States, Italy and Spain.

In the authors' workflow: From reference gene primer amplification, estimates of nucleated cell counts were derived. Produced via immunoSEQ multiplex PCR; TCRdb's table is partial and in-frame only. That table furnishes V, J and clone size, whereas the DNA furnished D and trimming. Among approximately 15,000 clones listed, 85% to 90% were seen once. Germline assignment: CDR1 KGHSH and CDR2 LQKENI. The CDR3 has 17 amino acids. V gave up 4 bases and J gave up 5 bases, with 23 bases separating them. The origin of this receptor is a man aged 50 to 59 with active COVID-19. The sequenced material came from peripheral blood. The chain recombines TRBV18 with TRBJ2-5, with D unresolved. The CDR3 is CASSHTKTSPNSETQYF. As DNA, the CDR3 is TGTGCCAGCTCACATACCAAGACAAGCCCTAATTCGGAGACCCAGTACTTC.